These 26 T cell receptor beta chains were all obtained from the same sample, sequenced in a study of T cells in women clearing cervical HPV infection. The data were produced by immunoSEQ multiplex PCR, yet TCRdb's version contains in-frame clones alone and is incomplete. The sample is made up of under 45,000 clones, and the top ten hold less than 6% of it. Sample: blood buffy coat. The receptors were gathered from a woman aged 18-70 years with a cervical HPV16 infection that either progressed to CIN3+ or cleared (not recorded which).

Of note for this clone: Read coverage stops 3 residues before the CDR3 terminus; the germline J gene supplies the remainder. The chain employs TRBV5-6 and TRBJ2-7; TRBD2 agrees at 12 bases. This CDR3 contains 15 residues. V shed 4 bases, J shed 3 bases, and the junction held 5 bases outside the gene matches. Germline lookup yields CDR1 SGHDT and CDR2 YYEEEE. Incomplete CDR3 DNA: TGTGCCAGCAGCCGGGGACTAGCGGGTTTCTACGAG. It translates to CASSRGLAGFYE. The full CDR3 reads CASSRGLAGFYEQYF.

A remark on this clone: The read is 3 residues too short to cover the CDR3 end, so that end is filled in from the germline J gene. Other nucleotide sequences in the sample specify the same CDR3. V usage is TRBV7-9 and J usage is TRBJ2-7; D ambiguous. The V end lost 5 bases, the J end lost 5 bases, and 16 bases lay between the germline ends. This CDR3 spans 14 amino acids. Germline lookup yields CDR1 SEHNR and CDR2 FQNEAQ (reference sequence). CDR3 bases read: TGTGCCAGCAGCCCGATACAAGGGCCCCACGAG. Translating gives CASSPIQGPHE. The CDR3 in full is CASSPIQGPHEQYF.

About this clone itself: The read comes to an end 3 residues before the CDR3 does, leaving the germline J gene to fill in the end. The rearrangement uses TRBV19 and TRBJ1-2, with D maybe TRBD1 (5 bases). This CDR3 region has 18 residues. Germline values: CDR1 LNHDA, CDR2 SQIVND (reference sequence). The CDR3 is CASSSGLAGGKSYNDYTF. CDR3 DNA, as far as it was read: TGTGCCAGTAGTTCGGGACTAGCGGGGGGGAAAAGTTACAATGAC.

Notes on this clone: The CDR3 extends 3 residues past the end of the read, so its final part is completed from the germline J gene. The chain combines TRBV2 with TRBJ1-2, with D perhaps TRBD1 (5 bases). CDR3 size: 14 residues. The germline V gene encodes CDR1 SNHLY and CDR2 FYNNEI. With 1 base removed from V and 6 bases from J, the gap between germline ends came to 12 bases. CDR3 DNA, as far as it was read: TGTGCCAGCAGTGAAGGTCGGGAGGGGAATGGC. It encodes CASSEGREGNG. From start to end, the CDR3 is CASSEGREGNGYTF.

As concerns this clone: The read stops 3 residues short of the end of the CDR3; the missing end is completed from the germline J gene. V is TRBV28 and J is TRBJ2-4; TRBD1 might be the D (5 bases). Looked up from germline, CDR1 is MDHEN and CDR2 is SYDVKM. CDR3 length equals 12 residues. V dropped 8 bases and J dropped 5 bases, with 10 bases sitting between them. The DNA read from the CDR3 is TGTGCCAGCGTGAGCAGGGAAAACATT. Amino acids: CASVSRENI. The complete CDR3 protein is CASVSRENIQYF.

A remark on this clone: Coverage ceases 3 residues before the CDR3 finishes, and the germline J gene fills in the end. V gene TRBV18 combines with J gene TRBJ2-2; TRBD2 aligns across 13 bases. V lost 2 bases, J lost 3 bases, and 0 bases stayed unmatched. The CDR3 spans 16 residues. Germline V gene sequence: CDR1 KGHSH, CDR2 LQKENI. The CDR3 reads CASSPGLAGDTGELFF. CDR3 DNA (partial): TGTGCCAGCTCACCAGGACTAGCGGGAGACACCGGGGAG.

As for this clone: Coverage ceases 3 residues before the CDR3 finishes, and the germline J gene fills in the end. V gene TRBV5-1 combines with J gene TRBJ2-7, with no clear D. CDR3 length: 11 residues. Trimming cost V 0 bases and J 6 bases, with 4 bases left between them. The V gene's germline CDR1 is SGHRS and CDR2 YFSETQ. The covered CDR3 bases are TGCGCCAGCAGCTTGGGGGCCGAG. It yields the protein CASSLGAE. The complete CDR3 protein is CASSLGAEQYF.

As for this clone: The CDR3 end falls 3 residues outside the read, so it is completed with the germline J gene. The genes are TRBV19 and TRBJ1-5; 9 nucleotides match TRBD1. Germline V gene lookup returns CDR1 LNHDA and CDR2 SQIVND (reference sequence). The J segment lost 0 bases and the V segment lost 4 bases, leaving 1 base of the junction unmatched. The CDR3 covers 15 residues. The sequenced CDR3 bases are TGTGCCAGTAGTACGACAGGGGGTAGCAATCAGCCC. Translating gives CASSTTGGSNQP. In full, the CDR3 is CASSTTGGSNQPQHF.

The CDR3 region is CSALWGGGDNEQFF. The covered CDR3 bases are TGCAGTGCTCTATGGGGCGGGGGGGACAATGAG. The chain combines TRBV20-1 with TRBJ2-1, with 9 nucleotides matching TRBD2. The CDR3 end falls 3 residues outside the read, so it is completed with the germline J gene. V shed 5 bases, J shed 5 bases, and the junction held 7 bases outside the gene matches. Looked up from germline, CDR1 is DFQATT and CDR2 is SNEGSKA (reference sequence). The CDR3 runs 14 residues.

On this clone: The missing CDR3 end, 3 residues past where the read stops, is filled in from the germline J gene. J is TRBJ2-7 and V is TRBV11-3; 9 nucleotides match TRBD2. Germline V gene data show CDR1 as SGHNT and CDR2 as YENEEA. The CDR3 contains 15 residues. With 5 bases clipped from V and 2 bases from J, the junction kept 7 bases outside the gene matches. The CDR3 loop reads CASSPHSGSAYEQYF. CDR3 DNA (partial): TGTGCCAGCAGCCCCCATAGCGGGAGCGCCTACGAG.

Remarks on this clone: The read comes to an end 3 residues before the CDR3 does, leaving the germline J gene to fill in the end. The chain carries TRBV19 and TRBJ2-4, with D tentatively TRBD2 (6 bases). This CDR3 has 14 amino acids. Germline CDR1 reads LNHDA; CDR2 reads SQIVND (reference sequence). Incomplete CDR3 DNA: TGTGCCAGTAGTCGGGAGAGGGGCAACTATGGT. Its protein is CASSRERGNYG. The complete CDR3 sequence is CASSRERGNYGQYF. Looking up the rest from reference TRBV19 and TRBJ2-4 gives the full variable domain: DGGITQSPKYLFRKEGQNVTLSCEQNLNHDAMYWYRQDPGQGLRLIYYSQIVNDFQKGDIAEGYSVSREKKESFPLTVTSAQKNPTAFYLCASSRERGNYGQYFGAGTRLSVL.

A remark on this clone: The read comes to an end 3 residues before the CDR3 does, leaving the germline J gene to fill in the end. The chain recombines TRBV13 with TRBJ2-3; D gene unclear. Germline CDR1 is PRHDT and CDR2 is FYEKMQ (reference sequence). The CDR3 runs to 18 residues. V was clipped by 5 bases and J by 2 bases, with 23 bases between them. The CDR3 reads CASSASEWYKKNTDTQYF. Incomplete CDR3 DNA: TGTGCCAGCAGCGCTTCAGAATGGTACAAGAAAAACACAGATACG.

To note about this clone: With the read ending 3 residues before the CDR3 end, the germline J gene is used to fill in that end. This chain links TRBV18 with TRBJ2-7; 7 nucleotides line up with TRBD2. J lost 6 bases, V lost 3 bases, and 11 bases had no gene match. The CDR3 contains 15 residues. The V gene's germline CDR1 is KGHSH and CDR2 LQKENI. The CDR3 bases that were read are TGTGCCAGCTCACCCCAGAGTGGGACGGGGGGCGAG. Protein product: CASSPQSGTGGE. The full CDR3 reads CASSPQSGTGGEQYF.

As to this clone: The read stops 3 residues short of the end of the CDR3; the missing end is completed from the germline J gene. V and J are TRBV11-3 and TRBJ2-1; TRBD2 matches 7 bases. Trimming at V came to 0 bases and at J to 8 bases, leaving 1 base not matched to a gene. CDR1 and CDR2 from the germline V gene are SGHNT and YENEEA. The CDR3 extends over 13 amino acids. The sequenced CDR3 bases are TGTGCCAGCAGCTTAGAAGCGGGGCATGAG. Encoded protein: CASSLEAGHE. The whole CDR3 is CASSLEAGHEQFF.

Turning to this clone: The CDR3 extends 3 residues past the end of the read, so its final part is completed from the germline J gene. This chain uses TRBV30 with TRBJ1-1; D ambiguous. The V gene lost 4 bases and the J gene lost 1 base, with 13 bases spanning the gap. CDR1 and CDR2 from the germline V gene are GTSNPN and SVGIG (reference sequence). The CDR3 loop spans 14 amino acids. CDR3 bases read: TGTGCCTGGAACAAAGACTCATCGAACACTGAA. Its translation: CAWNKDSSNTE. The full-length CDR3 reads as CAWNKDSSNTEAFF.

Details on this clone: Read data end 3 residues before the CDR3 end; the end is taken from the germline J gene. This chain links TRBV20-1 with TRBJ2-7, with 8 bases aligning to TRBD2. The CDR3 sequence is 13 residues long. Per the germline V gene, CDR1 is DFQATT and CDR2 is SNEGSKA (reference sequence). Germline trimming cut 1 base from V and 4 bases from J; bases unmatched to any gene: 3. This CDR3 reads CSARGLAGYEQYF. The CDR3 DNA, read in part, is TGCAGTGCTAGAGGCCTAGCGGGTTACGAG.

The CDR3 DNA, read in part, is TGTGCCAGTAAAAAAGACCCCTCTGGGGCCAACGTG. Its translation is CASKKDPSGANV. The whole CDR3 protein reads CASKKDPSGANVLFF. The chain links TRBV19 to TRBJ2-2, with D possibly matching TRBD1 (5 bases). The CDR3 extends 3 residues past the end of the read, so its final part is completed from the germline J gene. CDR1 LNHDA and CDR2 SQIVND come from the germline V gene (reference sequence). This CDR3 spans 15 amino acids.

Notes on this clone: The CDR3 goes on 3 residues after the read ends, and that part is filled in from the germline J gene. The chain has TRBV27 and TRBJ1-5, with D perhaps matching TRBD1 (6 bases). The CDR3 totals 15 residues. Trimming took 6 bases from V and 0 from J, leaving 12 bases between them. Germline V gene lookup returns CDR1 MNHEY and CDR2 SMNVEV (reference sequence). CDR3 in amino acids: CASSLTGVSNQPQHF. CDR3 DNA (partial): TGTGCCAGCAGCTTGACAGGAGTTAGCAATCAGCCC.

With regard to this clone: The read ends 3 residues before the CDR3 terminus; that terminus is restored from the germline J gene. The V gene is TRBV30, the J gene TRBJ2-2, with D tentatively TRBD1 (6 bases). CDR3 length equals 15 residues. Germline CDR1 and CDR2: GTSNPN and SVGIG (reference sequence). The CDR3 bases that were read are TGTGCCTGGAGTACAGGGAGCTCCTATAATTCACCG. Residues: CAWSTGSSYNSP. The CDR3 as a whole reads CAWSTGSSYNSPLFF.

This clone ranks as medium-sized (0.01 to 0.1%) in terms of frequency. The read finishes 3 residues shy of the CDR3 end, and the germline J gene is used to complete it. The rearrangement links TRBV19 to TRBJ1-2; TRBD1 matches 8 bases. The length of the CDR3 is 13 residues. Per the germline V gene, CDR1 is LNHDA and CDR2 is SQIVND (reference sequence). The CDR3 bases that were read are TGTGCCAGTAGTATACAGGGGGCGAAAGGC. It codes for CASSIQGAKG. The whole CDR3 is CASSIQGAKGYTF. Drawing the rest from reference TRBV19 and TRBJ1-2, the complete variable domain is DGGITQSPKYLFRKEGQNVTLSCEQNLNHDAMYWYRQDPGQGLRLIYYSQIVNDFQKGDIAEGYSVSREKKESFPLTVTSAQKNPTAFYLCASSIQGAKGYTFGSGTRLTVV.

The CDR3 DNA, read in part, is TGTGCCAGTAGTATCTCTGGGGGCCTCGATGGT. Its translation: CASSISGGLDG. The full CDR3 sequence reads CASSISGGLDGQYF. The chain joins TRBV19 to TRBJ2-4; a possible D gene is TRBD1 (6 bases). Sequencing ends 3 residues short of the CDR3 end; the germline J gene provides the rest. Germline values: CDR1 LNHDA, CDR2 SQIVND (reference sequence). This CDR3 is built from 14 residues. The complete variable domain, with remaining parts taken from reference TRBV19 and TRBJ2-4, reads DGGITQSPKYLFRKEGQNVTLSCEQNLNHDAMYWYRQDPGQGLRLIYYSQIVNDFQKGDIAEGYSVSREKKESFPLTVTSAQKNPTAFYLCASSISGGLDGQYFGAGTRLSVL.

On this clone itself: The read comes to an end 3 residues before the CDR3 does, leaving the germline J gene to fill in the end. This chain joins TRBV20-1 and TRBJ2-5; possible D gene TRBD1, 7 bases. The CDR3 runs 14 residues. Trimming left V 5 bases short and J 2 bases short, with 15 bases between. Germline lookup yields CDR1 DFQATT and CDR2 SNEGSKA (reference sequence). The covered CDR3 bases are TGCAGTGCTGGGGGGTCGGGACAGCAAGAGACC. Protein: CSAGGSGQQET. The full-length CDR3 reads as CSAGGSGQQETQYF.

About this clone itself: Read sequence stops 3 residues before the CDR3 end, and the germline J gene provides the missing end. The J gene is TRBJ1-2, the V gene TRBV7-9; no clear D. Germline V CDR1 and CDR2: SEHNR, FQNEAQ (reference sequence). CDR3 length: 13 residues. The CDR3 spells CASSFSNSDTYTF. The sequenced CDR3 bases are TGTGCCAGCAGCTTTAGCAATTCCGATACC.

The sequenced part of the CDR3 DNA is TGTGCCAGCAGCCAAGTGTCGGGGGGTGAAAAA. Its translation is CASSQVSGGEK. The entire CDR3 sequence reads CASSQVSGGEKLFF. This rearrangement joins TRBV4-2 to TRBJ1-4; D perhaps matches TRBD1 (5 bases). Coverage ceases 3 residues before the CDR3 finishes, and the germline J gene fills in the end. V was trimmed by 1 base and J by 7 bases, leaving 10 bases between them. Germline CDR1 is LGHNA and CDR2 is YNFKEQ. The CDR3 sequence is 14 residues long.

A word on this clone: The CDR3 is cut off 3 residues early in the read; its end comes from the germline J gene. The chain couples TRBV18 to TRBJ1-2; D unresolved. The CDR3 extends over 15 amino acids. From germline, CDR1 is KGHSH and CDR2 LQKENI. CDR3 residues: CASSLGAGGVNDYTF. CDR3 bases read: TGTGCCAGCTCACTTGGAGCGGGAGGAGTAAATGAC.

Worth noting for this clone: The sequenced fragment ends 3 residues before the CDR3 boundary, so the rest is inferred from the germline J gene. The J gene is TRBJ2-1, the V gene TRBV20-1; D is ambiguous. The CDR3 spans 12 residues. Germline V gene data show CDR1 as DFQATT and CDR2 as SNEGSKA (reference sequence). V was trimmed by 1 base and J by 6 bases, leaving 7 bases between them. CDR3 residues: CSARVFSNEQFF. The covered CDR3 bases are TGCAGTGCTAGAGTTTTTAGCAATGAG.